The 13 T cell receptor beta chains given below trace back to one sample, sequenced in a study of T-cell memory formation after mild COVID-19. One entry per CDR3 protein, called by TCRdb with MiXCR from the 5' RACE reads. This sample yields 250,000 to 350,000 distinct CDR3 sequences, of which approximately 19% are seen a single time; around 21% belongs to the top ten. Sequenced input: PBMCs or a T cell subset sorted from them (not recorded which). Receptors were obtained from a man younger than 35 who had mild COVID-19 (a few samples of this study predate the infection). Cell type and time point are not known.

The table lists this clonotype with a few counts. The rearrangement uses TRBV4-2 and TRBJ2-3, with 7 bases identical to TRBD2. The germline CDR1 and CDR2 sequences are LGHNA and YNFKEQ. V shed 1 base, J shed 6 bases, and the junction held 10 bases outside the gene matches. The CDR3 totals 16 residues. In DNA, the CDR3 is TGTGCCAGCAGCCAAGCAGCGGGGCGTCGTGCGGATACGCAGTATTTT. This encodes CASSQAAGRRADTQYF.

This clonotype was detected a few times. CDR3: CASSAPTGSGYTF. The CDR3 DNA sequence: TGTGCCAGCAGTGCACCGACAGGGAGTGGCTACACCTTC. The rearrangement links TRBV6-2 or TRBV6-3 to TRBJ1-2, with 7 bases identical to TRBD1. V lost 5 bases, J lost 7 bases, and 7 bases stayed unmatched. Germline values: CDR1 MNHEY, CDR2 SVGEGT. The CDR3 consists of 13 residues.

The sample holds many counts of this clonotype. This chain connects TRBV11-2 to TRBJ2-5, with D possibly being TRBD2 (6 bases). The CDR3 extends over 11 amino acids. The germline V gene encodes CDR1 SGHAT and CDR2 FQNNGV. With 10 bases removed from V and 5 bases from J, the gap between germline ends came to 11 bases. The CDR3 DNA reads TGTGCCATCCGGAGGGGCGAGACCCAGTACTTC. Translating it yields CAIRRGETQYF. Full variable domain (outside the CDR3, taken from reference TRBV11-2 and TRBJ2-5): EAGVAQSPRYKIIEKRQSVAFWCNPISGHATLYWYQQILGQGPKLLIQFQNNGVVDDSQLPKDRFSAERLKGVDSTLKIQPAKLEDSAVYLCAIRRGETQYFGPGTRLLVL.

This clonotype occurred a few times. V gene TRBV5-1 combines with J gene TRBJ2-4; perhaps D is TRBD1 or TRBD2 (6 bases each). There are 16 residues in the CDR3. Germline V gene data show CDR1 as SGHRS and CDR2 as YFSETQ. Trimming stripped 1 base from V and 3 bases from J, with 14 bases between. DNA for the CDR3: TGCGCCAGCAGCTTGCGTGTACAGGGAGGCAAAAACATTCAGTACTTC. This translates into CASSLRVQGGKNIQYF.

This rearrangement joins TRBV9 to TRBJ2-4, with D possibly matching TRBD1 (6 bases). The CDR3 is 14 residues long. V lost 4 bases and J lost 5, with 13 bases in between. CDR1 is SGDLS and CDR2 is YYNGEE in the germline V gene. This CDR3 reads CASSPRGRENIQYF. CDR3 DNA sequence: TGTGCCAGCAGCCCCAGGGGTCGTGAAAACATTCAGTACTTC.

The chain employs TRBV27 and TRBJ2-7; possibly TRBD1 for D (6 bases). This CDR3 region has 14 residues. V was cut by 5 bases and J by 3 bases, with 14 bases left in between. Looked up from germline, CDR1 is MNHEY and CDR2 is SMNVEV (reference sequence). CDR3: CASSPGYRDYEQYV. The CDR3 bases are TGTGCCAGCAGTCCCGGATACAGGGACTACGAGCAGTACGTC.

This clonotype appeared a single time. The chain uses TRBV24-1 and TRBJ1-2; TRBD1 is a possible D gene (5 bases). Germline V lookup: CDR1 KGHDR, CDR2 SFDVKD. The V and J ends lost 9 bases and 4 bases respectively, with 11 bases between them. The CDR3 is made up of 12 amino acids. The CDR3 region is CATGGGIYGYTF. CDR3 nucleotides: TGTGCCACCGGGGGGGGGATCTATGGCTACACCTTC.

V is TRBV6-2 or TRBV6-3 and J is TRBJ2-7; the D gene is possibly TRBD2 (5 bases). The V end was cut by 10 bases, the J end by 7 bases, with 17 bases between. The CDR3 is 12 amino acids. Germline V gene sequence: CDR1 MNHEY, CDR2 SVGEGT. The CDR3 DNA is TGTGCCACCCTCGGATGGAGAGGGGAGCAGTACGTC. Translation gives CATLGWRGEQYV.

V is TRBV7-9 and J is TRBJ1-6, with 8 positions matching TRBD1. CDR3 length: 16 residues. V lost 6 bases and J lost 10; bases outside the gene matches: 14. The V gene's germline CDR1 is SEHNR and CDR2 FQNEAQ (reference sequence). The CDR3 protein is CASRGGTGSMRSPLHF. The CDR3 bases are TGTGCCAGCAGAGGGGGGACAGGTTCAATGAGATCACCCCTCCACTTT.

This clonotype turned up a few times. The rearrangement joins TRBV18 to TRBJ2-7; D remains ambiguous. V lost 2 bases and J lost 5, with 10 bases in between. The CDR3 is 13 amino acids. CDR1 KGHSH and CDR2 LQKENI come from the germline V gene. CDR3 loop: CASSPSQPHEQYF. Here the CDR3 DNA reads TGTGCCAGCTCACCATCGCAGCCTCACGAGCAGTACTTC.

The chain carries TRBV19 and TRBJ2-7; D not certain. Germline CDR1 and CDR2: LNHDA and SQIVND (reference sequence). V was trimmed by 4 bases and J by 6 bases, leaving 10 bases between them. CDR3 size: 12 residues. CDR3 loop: CASSNIVGEQYF. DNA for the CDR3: TGTGCCAGTAGTAATATAGTTGGCGAGCAGTACTTC. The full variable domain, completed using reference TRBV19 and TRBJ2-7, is DGGITQSPKYLFRKEGQNVTLSCEQNLNHDAMYWYRQDPGQGLRLIYYSQIVNDFQKGDIAEGYSVSREKKESFPLTVTSAQKNPTAFYLCASSNIVGEQYFGPGTRLTVT.

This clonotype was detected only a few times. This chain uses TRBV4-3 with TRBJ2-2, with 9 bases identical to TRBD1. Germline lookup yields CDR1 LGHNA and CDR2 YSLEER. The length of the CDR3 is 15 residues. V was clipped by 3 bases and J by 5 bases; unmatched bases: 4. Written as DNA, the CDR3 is TGCGCCAGCAGCCAGGGGACAGGGATTACCGGGGAGCTGTTTTTT. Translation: CASSQGTGITGELFF.

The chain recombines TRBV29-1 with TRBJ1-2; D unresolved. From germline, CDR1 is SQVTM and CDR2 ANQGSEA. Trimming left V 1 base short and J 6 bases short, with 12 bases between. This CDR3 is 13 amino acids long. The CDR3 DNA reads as TGCAGCGTTGAAGTCCGGACTGCGGATGGCTACACCTTC. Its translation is CSVEVRTADGYTF.